A selection of T cell receptor beta chains follows, all from one sample in a study of PD-1 blockade in classical Hodgkin lymphoma. Measured with immunoSEQ multiplex PCR; TCRdb has only the in-frame clones, and not every one. The sample consists of several thousand clones, about 80% of them appearing once. The material sequenced was CD4+ T cells from blood, taken before the fourth cycle of nivolumab. These receptors were obtained from a human donor with classical Hodgkin lymphoma. CDR3s include the opening cysteine and the closing phenylalanine or tryptophan. The order of the fields is J gene, D gene, clone size, V gene, CDR3 protein, CDR3 DNA. D genes are given only for firm matches. The listing skips clone size in some rows; elsewhere it reads once, few, many or a size class.

J: TRBJ2-3; D: NA; size: NA; V: TRBV4-1; CDR3: CASSQVVSPTDTQYF; DNA: TGCGCCAGCAGCCAAGTCGTGTCACCCACAGATACGCAGTATTTT
J: TRBJ2-7; D: NA; size: few; V: TRBV19; CDR3: CASGSYEQYF; DNA: TGTGCCAGTGGGTCCTACGAGCAGTACTTC
J: TRBJ1-1; D: TRBD1; size: NA; V: TRBV10-3; CDR3: CAISGTGGGNTEAFF; DNA: TGTGCCATCAGTGGGACAGGGGGGGGGAACACTGAAGCTTTCTTT
J: TRBJ1-5; D: NA; size: once; V: TRBV5-6; CDR3: CASSLWGADQPQHF; DNA: TGTGCCAGCAGCTTGTGGGGCGCGGATCAGCCCCAGCATTTT
J: TRBJ2-4; D: TRBD1; size: NA; V: TRBV10-3; CDR3: CAISPQGENIQYF; DNA: TGTGCCATCAGCCCCCAGGGGGAAAACATTCAGTACTTC
J: TRBJ2-3; D: NA; size: NA; V: TRBV7-3; CDR3: CASSLTLAGRSTDTQYF; DNA: TGTGCCAGCAGCTTAACGTTGGCGGGGCGGAGCACAGATACGCAGTATTTT
J: TRBJ2-1; D: TRBD2; size: NA; V: TRBV18; CDR3: CASSWGLAVEQFF; DNA: TGTGCCAGCTCATGGGGACTAGCTGTTGAGCAGTTCTTC
J: TRBJ2-7; D: TRBD1; size: NA; V: TRBV9; CDR3: CASSVAGQGVHEQYF; DNA: TGTGCCAGCAGCGTAGCGGGACAGGGGGTACACGAGCAGTACTTC
J: TRBJ1-6; D: NA; size: once; V: TRBV7-2; CDR3: CASSSRARVGSYNSPLHF; DNA: TGTGCCAGCAGCTCCCGCGCAAGGGTCGGCTCCTATAATTCACCCCTCCACTTT
J: TRBJ2-7; D: TRBD1; size: NA; V: TRBV27; CDR3: CASRDRSLGYEQYF; DNA: TGTGCCAGCAGGGACAGGTCACTCGGCTACGAGCAGTACTTC
J: TRBJ1-4; D: TRBD1; size: NA; V: TRBV4-2; CDR3: CASSQDKYRGDGEKLFF; DNA: TGTGCCAGCAGCCAAGATAAGTACAGGGGGGATGGAGAAAAACTGTTTTTT
J: TRBJ2-5; D: TRBD2; size: once; V: TRBV30; CDR3: CAWSVGLATEKTQYF; DNA: TGTGCCTGGAGTGTAGGACTAGCGACCGAAAAGACCCAGTACTTC
J: TRBJ2-5; D: NA; size: once; V: TRBV12-5; CDR3: CASGKETQYF; DNA: TGTGCTAGTGGTAAAGAGACCCAGTACTTC
J: TRBJ1-2; D: NA; size: NA; V: TRBV5-4; CDR3: CASREGAGNYGYTF; DNA: TGTGCCAGCAGAGAAGGGGCAGGTAACTATGGCTACACCTTC
J: TRBJ2-3; D: TRBD1; size: NA; V: TRBV30; CDR3: CAWADRGSDTQYF; DNA: TGTGCCTGGGCGGACAGGGGATCAGATACGCAGTATTTT
J: TRBJ1-4; D: TRBD1; size: once; V: TRBV7-2; CDR3: CASSRDRGANEKLFF; DNA: TGTGCCAGCAGCCGAGACAGGGGTGCTAATGAAAAACTGTTTTTT
J: TRBJ2-7; D: NA; size: NA; V: TRBV5-8; CDR3: CASSSGRKASYEQYF; DNA: TGTGCCAGCAGCTCAGGGAGGAAGGCTAGCTACGAGCAGTACTTC
J: TRBJ2-5; D: NA; size: NA; V: TRBV2; CDR3: CASIEETQYF; DNA: TGTGCCAGCATTGAAGAGACCCAGTACTTC